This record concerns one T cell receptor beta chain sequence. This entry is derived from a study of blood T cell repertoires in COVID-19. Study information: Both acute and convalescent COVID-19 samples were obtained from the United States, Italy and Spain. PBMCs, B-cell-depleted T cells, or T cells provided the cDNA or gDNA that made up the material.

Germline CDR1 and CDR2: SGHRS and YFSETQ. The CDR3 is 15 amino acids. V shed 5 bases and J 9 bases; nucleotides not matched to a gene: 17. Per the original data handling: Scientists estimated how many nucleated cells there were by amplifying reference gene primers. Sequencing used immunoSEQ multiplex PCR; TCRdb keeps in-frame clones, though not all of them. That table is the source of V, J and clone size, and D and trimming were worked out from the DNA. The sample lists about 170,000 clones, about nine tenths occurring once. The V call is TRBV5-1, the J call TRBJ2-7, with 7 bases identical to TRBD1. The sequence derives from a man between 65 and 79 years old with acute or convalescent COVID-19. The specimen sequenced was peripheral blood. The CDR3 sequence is CASSTAGTAVWGQYF. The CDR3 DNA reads TGCGCCAGCAGTACAGCCGGGACAGCAGTGTGGGGGCAGTACTTC.